The 27 T cell receptor beta chains below come from one sample, sequenced in a study of blood T cells in healthy people across ages. A sample-barcoded 5' primer and a J-beta primer mix were used in a second PCR of roughly 7 to 11 cycles. TCRdb used MiXCR to reprocess the 5' RACE reads, holding one entry per CDR3 protein. The data show 700,000 to 800,000 distinct CDR3 sequences, roughly 44% seen once. The specimen sequenced was blood. These receptors came from an older woman in good health.

The chain joins TRBV6-2 or TRBV6-3 to TRBJ1-1, with a tentative D call TRBD1 (5 bases). This CDR3 region has 13 residues. With 5 bases removed from V and 5 bases from J, the gap between germline ends came to 12 bases. CDR1 and CDR2 (germline): MNHEY, SVGEGT. For the CDR3, the DNA is TGTGCCAGCAGTCCCAGGCGGGGGACTGAAGCTTTCTTT. This codes for CASSPRRGTEAFF.

The chain is built from TRBV27 and TRBJ2-3, with 7 nucleotides matching TRBD1. V gave up 5 bases and J gave up 4 bases; unmatched junction bases: 9. The CDR3 length is 15 residues. CDR1 MNHEY and CDR2 SMNVEV come from the germline V gene (reference sequence). CDR3 amino acids: CASSPQGPRADTQYF. CDR3 bases: TGTGCCAGCAGTCCACAGGGGCCCCGGGCAGATACGCAGTATTTT.

The chain links TRBV7-9 to TRBJ1-5; 7 bases fit TRBD1. CDR1 is SEHNR and CDR2 is FQNEAQ in the germline V gene (reference sequence). The CDR3 runs 16 residues. V trimming: 4 bases; J trimming: 2 bases; junction bases outside the gene matches: 8. Written as DNA, the CDR3 is TGTGCCAGCAGCTCAACAGGGGTCATTGGCAATCAGCCCCAGCATTTT. As protein: CASSSTGVIGNQPQHF.

The chain couples TRBV7-9 to TRBJ2-7; D unresolved. The CDR3 covers 13 residues. Deletions cut 3 bases from V and 6 bases from J, with 12 bases between. Germline values: CDR1 SEHNR, CDR2 FQNEAQ (reference sequence). The CDR3 sequence: CASSLDAGSEQYF. The DNA for the CDR3 is TGTGCCAGCAGCTTGGATGCAGGTTCCGAGCAGTACTTC.

The V gene is TRBV7-8, the J gene TRBJ2-5, with D possibly matching TRBD2 (6 bases). The CDR3 covers 16 residues. Per the germline V gene, CDR1 is SGHVS and CDR2 is FQNEAQ. Trimming cost V 5 bases and J 4 bases, with 20 bases left between them. The CDR3 sequence: CASSARGGVEGETQYF. CDR3 in DNA: TGTGCCAGCAGCGCGAGGGGAGGAGTGGAGGGAGAGACCCAGTACTTC.

This chain links TRBV29-1 with TRBJ1-1; no firm D call. Germline V gene data show CDR1 as SQVTM and CDR2 as ANQGSEA. The V gene lost 8 bases and the J gene lost 3 bases, with 25 bases spanning the gap. This CDR3 spans 16 amino acids. CDR3 in amino acids: CSSSRRSLYKDTEAFF. CDR3 DNA sequence: TGCAGCTCAAGCAGACGGAGCCTTTACAAGGACACTGAAGCTTTCTTT.

This sequence joins TRBV11-2 and TRBJ2-7; 7 bases map to TRBD2. The germline V gene encodes CDR1 SGHAT and CDR2 FQNNGV. The length of the CDR3 is 15 residues. Germline trimming cut 0 bases from V and 3 bases from J; bases unmatched to any gene: 5. The CDR3 bases are TGTGCCAGCAGCTTAGACCGGGGGGAAAACTACGAGCAGTACTTC. This sequence encodes CASSLDRGENYEQYF.

V usage is TRBV7-2 and J usage is TRBJ2-3; possibly TRBD1 for D (5 bases). Germline V lookup: CDR1 SGHTA, CDR2 FQGNSA. Trimming pared 4 bases from V and 0 bases from J, leaving 11 bases between. The CDR3 spans 15 residues. CDR3 sequence: CASSSQVTSTDTQYF. CDR3 DNA sequence: TGTGCCAGCAGCTCACAGGTTACTAGCACAGATACGCAGTATTTT. Full variable domain (remainder filled in from reference TRBV7-2 and TRBJ2-3): GAGVSQSPSNKVTEKGKDVELRCDPISGHTALYWYRQSLGQGLEFLIYFQGNSAPDKSGLPSDRFSAERTGGSVSTLTIQRTQQEDSAVYLCASSSQVTSTDTQYFGPGTRLTVL.

This clonotype showed up just a few times. The rearrangement joins TRBV20-1 to TRBJ2-7; no definite D call. V was pared by 7 bases and J by 1 base, with 8 bases between. In germline, CDR1 is DFQATT, CDR2 SNEGSKA (reference sequence). This CDR3 contains 11 residues. The CDR3 protein is CSGQDSYEQYF. Written as DNA, the CDR3 is TGCAGTGGTCAGGATTCCTACGAGCAGTACTTC.

The chain combines TRBV6-2 or TRBV6-3 with TRBJ2-5; 15 positions match TRBD2. There are 17 residues in the CDR3. Germline V CDR1 and CDR2: MNHEY, SVGEGT. Losses at the gene ends were 5 bases for V and 5 bases for J; bases not matched to a gene: 9. CDR3 protein: CASSSWTSGGAPETQYF. CDR3 DNA sequence: TGTGCCAGCAGTAGTTGGACTAGCGGGGGGGCCCCGGAGACCCAGTACTTC.

This chain links TRBV11-2 with TRBJ1-2; 7 bases agree with TRBD1. Germline trimming cut 4 bases from V and 5 bases from J; bases unmatched to any gene: 7. Germline loops: CDR1 SGHAT, CDR2 FQNNGV. The CDR3 consists of 14 residues. CDR3 in DNA: TGTGCCAGCAGCTATAACAGGGGAGGATATGGCTACACCTTC. Translation gives CASSYNRGGYGYTF. The variable domain in full, completed from reference TRBV11-2 and TRBJ1-2, reads EAGVAQSPRYKIIEKRQSVAFWCNPISGHATLYWYQQILGQGPKLLIQFQNNGVVDDSQLPKDRFSAERLKGVDSTLKIQPAKLEDSAVYLCASSYNRGGYGYTFGSGTRLTVV.

The J gene is TRBJ2-3, the V gene TRBV28, with TRBD1 matching 7 bases. The CDR3 loop spans 17 amino acids. Per the germline V gene, CDR1 is MDHEN and CDR2 is SYDVKM. Trimming removed 5 bases from V and 0 bases from J; junction bases left unmatched: 11. The CDR3 loop reads CASSTRDRATSTDTQYF. CDR3 nucleotide sequence: TGTGCCAGCAGTACCCGGGACAGAGCCACTAGCACAGATACGCAGTATTTT.

The chain employs TRBV7-9 and TRBJ2-1; D gene unclear. The DNA end favors TRBJ2-7, so the J call may be wrong. Looked up from germline, CDR1 is SEHNR and CDR2 is FQNEAQ (reference sequence). The CDR3 consists of 14 residues. Here the CDR3 reads CASSLAEFYNEQYF. As DNA, the CDR3 is TGTGCCAGCAGCTTAGCGGAGTTCTACAATGAGCAGTACTTC.

The rearrangement links TRBV6-5 to TRBJ2-2; TRBD2 might be the D (6 bases). Between the trimmed V and J ends, which lost 1 base and 8 bases, there was a span of 11 bases. CDR1 MNHEY and CDR2 SVGAGI come from the germline V gene. The CDR3 loop spans 14 amino acids. CDR3 loop: CASSYFGSRGELFF. CDR3 bases: TGTGCCAGCAGTTACTTCGGGAGTAGAGGGGAGCTGTTTTTT.

CDR3 protein: CASSQDVGTGELFF. CDR3 in DNA: TGTGCCAGCAGCCAAGATGTAGGCACCGGGGAGCTGTTTTTT. The chain joins TRBV3-1 to TRBJ2-2, with D unclear. Germline-derived CDR1 and CDR2 are LGHDT and YNNKEL (reference sequence). Trimming took off 0 bases at V and 4 bases at J, with 6 bases between the two ends. This CDR3 comprises 14 residues.

A word on this clonotype: A much bigger clone sits one base away, suggesting this may be a read error. The rearrangement uses TRBV27 and TRBJ2-6, with 7 bases that match TRBD2. This CDR3 has 15 amino acids. Germline-derived CDR1 and CDR2 are MNHEY and SMNVEV (reference sequence). The V and J ends lost 7 bases and 4 bases, in that order; junction bases with no gene match: 7. CDR3: CASTRGGTGANVLTF. For the CDR3, the DNA is TGTGCCAGCACCCGCGGGGGAACCGGGGCCAACGTCCTGACTTTC.

The genes are TRBV29-1 and TRBJ1-4; 7 bases fit TRBD1. The CDR3 contains 15 residues. After removal of 7 bases from V and 0 bases from J, the junction contained 8 bases not matched to a gene. Germline V lookup: CDR1 SQVTM, CDR2 ANQGSEA. The CDR3: CSATRGTATNEKLFF. The CDR3 DNA is TGCAGCGCCACCCGAGGGACAGCAACTAATGAAAAACTGTTTTTT.

The chain employs TRBV30 and TRBJ2-5; D gene unclear. The CDR3 loop spans 13 amino acids. Trimming took off 5 bases at V and 11 bases at J, with 21 bases between the two ends. Germline values: CDR1 GTSNPN, CDR2 SVGIG (reference sequence). The DNA of the CDR3 is TGTGCCTGGGTTGCGAGCTGGGCGAATGAGCAGTACTTC. This encodes CAWVASWANEQYF.

As concerns this clonotype: This may be a read error, as it is one base from a much larger clone. V is TRBV20-1 and J is TRBJ1-6, with 8 bases matching TRBD1. The CDR3 loop spans 12 amino acids. Germline CDR1 and CDR2: DFQATT and SNEGSKA (reference sequence). DNA of the CDR3: TGCAGTACTAGAGACAGGGGAGGACCCCTCCACTTT. Protein product: CSTRDRGGPLHF.

This clonotype has only a few counts. The gene calls are TRBV20-1 and TRBJ2-2; D not certain. Germline V gene sequence: CDR1 DFQATT, CDR2 SNEGSKA (reference sequence). V was pared by 3 bases and J by 0 bases, with 14 bases between. The CDR3 runs 16 residues. DNA of the CDR3: TGCAGTGCTAGCGACACGCGTGCCGCGAACACCGGGGAGCTGTTTTTT. As protein: CSASDTRAANTGELFF.

The chain uses TRBV6-5 and TRBJ2-4, with 8 nucleotides matching TRBD1. Germline CDR1 MNHEY, CDR2 SVGAGI. J gave up 6 bases and V 0 bases, and 7 bases lay outside the gene matches. The CDR3 is 16 residues long. The CDR3 spells CASSYSRPGQGNIQYF. In DNA, the CDR3 is TGTGCCAGCAGTTACTCGAGACCCGGACAGGGAAACATTCAGTACTTC.

The gene calls are TRBV20-1 and TRBJ2-1, with D perhaps being TRBD1 or TRBD2 (5 bases each). CDR3 length: 13 amino acids. Germline CDR1 reads DFQATT; CDR2 reads SNEGSKA (reference sequence). Deletions cut 6 bases from V and 8 bases from J, with 17 bases between. The CDR3 DNA reads as TGCAGTGCATCCGGGACGGACGTGGATGAGCAGTTCTTC. Protein: CSASGTDVDEQFF.

The chain links TRBV3-1 to TRBJ2-7; no definite D call. V was pared by 0 bases and J by 3 bases, with 12 bases between. The CDR3 sequence is 15 residues long. The germline gives CDR1 LGHDT, CDR2 YNNKEL (reference sequence). As DNA, the CDR3 is TGTGCCAGCAGCCAAGAATTTTCAGAAATCTACGAGCAGTACTTC. Its translation is CASSQEFSEIYEQYF.

This clonotype was observed at least ten times. J is TRBJ2-7 and V is TRBV29-1, with TRBD1 identical over 7 bases. CDR1 and CDR2 (germline): SQVTM, ANQGSEA. V shed 5 bases and J 2 bases; nucleotides not matched to a gene: 12. The CDR3 loop spans 15 amino acids. The CDR3 DNA sequence: TGCAGCGTTACTCGAGGGACAGCCGGTCCCTACGAGCAGTACTTC. This sequence encodes CSVTRGTAGPYEQYF.

This clonotype was found many times. The CDR3, as DNA: TGCAGTGCTCCCGGACTAGCGGGAGCACAGGTGGATACGCAGTATTTT. Translation gives CSAPGLAGAQVDTQYF. This rearrangement joins TRBV20-1 to TRBJ2-3; 13 nucleotides match TRBD2. The CDR3 length is 16 residues. J lost 6 bases, V lost 5 bases, and 11 bases had no gene match. Germline V gives CDR1 DFQATT, CDR2 SNEGSKA (reference sequence).

This clonotype appeared once. In this CDR3 the conserved last residue, phenylalanine or tryptophan, is missing, so a read error is likely. The V and J genes are TRBV28 and TRBJ2-1; D may be TRBD1 (5 bases). The ends were cut back, 2 bases at V and 12 bases at J, with 23 bases in the middle. The CDR3 consists of 16 residues. Germline values: CDR1 MDHEN, CDR2 SYDVKM. This CDR3 is CASSLVLRVKSTWQFL. In DNA, the CDR3 is TGTGCCAGCAGTTTAGTGCTCAGGGTGAAGTCTACGTGGCAGTTCTTA.

V usage is TRBV15 and J usage is TRBJ2-7; 7 positions match TRBD1. With V trimmed by 5 bases and J by 4 bases, 5 bases remained unmatched. This CDR3 spans 13 amino acids. CDR1 LNHNV and CDR2 YYDKDF come from the germline V gene (reference sequence). The CDR3 region has the DNA TGTGCCACCAGCGGGTCAGGGGGATACGAGCAGTACTTC. Encoded protein: CATSGSGGYEQYF. The variable domain in full, with the rest retrieved from reference TRBV15 and TRBJ2-7, is DAMVIQNPRYQVTQFGKPVTLSCSQTLNHNVMYWYQQKSSQAPKLLFHYYDKDFNNEADTPDNFQSRRPNTSFCFLDIRSPGLGDTAMYLCATSGSGGYEQYFGPGTRLTVT.